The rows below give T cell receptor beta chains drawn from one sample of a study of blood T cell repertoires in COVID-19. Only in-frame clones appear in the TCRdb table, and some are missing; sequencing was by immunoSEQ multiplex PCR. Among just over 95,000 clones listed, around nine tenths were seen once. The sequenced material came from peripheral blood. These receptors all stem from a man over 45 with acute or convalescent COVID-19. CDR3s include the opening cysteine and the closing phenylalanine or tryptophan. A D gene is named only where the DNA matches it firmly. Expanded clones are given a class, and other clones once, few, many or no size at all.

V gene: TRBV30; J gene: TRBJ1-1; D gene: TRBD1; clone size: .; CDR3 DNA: TGTGCCTGGAGCCGGGACAGGGCGCGGCGTGCTTTCTTT; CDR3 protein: CAWSRDRARRAFF
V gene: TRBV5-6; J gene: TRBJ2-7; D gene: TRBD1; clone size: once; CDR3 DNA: TGTGCCAGCAGCTTAGACAGGGGATACGAGCAGTACTTC; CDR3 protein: CASSLDRGYEQYF
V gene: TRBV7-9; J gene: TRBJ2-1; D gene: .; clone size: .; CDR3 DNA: TGTGCCAGCAGCTTAGGGCCTAGCATCTACAATGAGCAGTTCTTC; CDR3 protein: CASSLGPSIYNEQFF
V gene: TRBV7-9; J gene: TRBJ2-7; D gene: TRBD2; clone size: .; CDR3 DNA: TGTGCCCCCGAAGCGGGAGGCCGCACCTACGAGCAGTACTTC; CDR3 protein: CAPEAGGRTYEQYF
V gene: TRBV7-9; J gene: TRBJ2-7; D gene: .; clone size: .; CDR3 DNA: TGTGCCAGCAGCCGGAACACCGGGGAGGCCTACGAGCAGTACTTC; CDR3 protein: CASSRNTGEAYEQYF
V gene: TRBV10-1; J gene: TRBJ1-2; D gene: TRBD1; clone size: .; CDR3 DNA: TGCGCCAGCAGTTCGACAGGGGAAGGCTACACCTTC; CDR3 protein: CASSSTGEGYTF
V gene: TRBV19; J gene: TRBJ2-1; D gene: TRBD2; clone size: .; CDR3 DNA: TGTGCCAGTAGTATTGCAGCGGGAGAAACCTACAATGAGCAGTTCTTC; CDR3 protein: CASSIAAGETYNEQFF
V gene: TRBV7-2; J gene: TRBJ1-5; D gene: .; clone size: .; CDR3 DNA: TGTGCCAGCAGCTTAGCCCGGTATCAGCCCCAGCATTTT; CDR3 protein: CASSLARYQPQHF
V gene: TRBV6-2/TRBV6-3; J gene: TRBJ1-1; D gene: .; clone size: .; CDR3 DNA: TGTGCCAGCAGTTACAGGGGTTTAGCTGAAGCTTTCTTT; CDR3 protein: CASSYRGLAEAFF
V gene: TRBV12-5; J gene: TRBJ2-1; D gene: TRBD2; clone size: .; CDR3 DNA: TGTGCTAGTGGTGGCTTGCGGAGCGGGAGGTTCTTC; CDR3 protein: CASGGLRSGRFF
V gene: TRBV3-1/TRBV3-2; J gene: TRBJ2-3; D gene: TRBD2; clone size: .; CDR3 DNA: TGTGCCAGCAGCCAAGAATGGGGACTAGCGGGAGGCTCTAGGGATACGCAGTATTTT; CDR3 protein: CASSQEWGLAGGSRDTQYF
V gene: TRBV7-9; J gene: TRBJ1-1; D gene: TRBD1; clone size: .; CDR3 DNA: TGTGCCAGCAGCTTAGGGGGGACAGGGGGCGCGGAAGCTTTCTTT; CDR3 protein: CASSLGGTGGAEAFF
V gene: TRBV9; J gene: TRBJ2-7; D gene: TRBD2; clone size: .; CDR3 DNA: TGTGCCAGCAGCGTAGATTCTAGCGGGAGCTTTTTGGTCTACGAGCAGTACTTC; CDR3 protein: CASSVDSSGSFLVYEQYF
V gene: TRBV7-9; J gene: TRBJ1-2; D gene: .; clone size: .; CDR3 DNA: TGTGCCAGCAGCCCCACGGGGTCTCATGGCTACACCTTC; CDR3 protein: CASSPTGSHGYTF
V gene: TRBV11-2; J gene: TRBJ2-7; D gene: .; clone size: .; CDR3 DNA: TGTGCCAGCAGCTCCCCCCCGTCCTACGAGCAGTACTTC; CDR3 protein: CASSSPPSYEQYF
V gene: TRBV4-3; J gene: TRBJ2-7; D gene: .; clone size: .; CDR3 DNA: TGCGCCAGCAGCCAAGACAGTCGAGGGGAGCAGTACTTC; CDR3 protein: CASSQDSRGEQYF
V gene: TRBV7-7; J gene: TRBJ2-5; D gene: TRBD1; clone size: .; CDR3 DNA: TGTGCCAGCAGCTTAGGGGCAAACAGGGGGCGAGGAGAGACCCAGTACTTC; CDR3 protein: CASSLGANRGRGETQYF
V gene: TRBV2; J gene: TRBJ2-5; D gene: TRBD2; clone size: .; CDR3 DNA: TGTGCCAGCACGGGAGCGGGAGTCCAAGAGACCCAGTACTTC; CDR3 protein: CASTGAGVQETQYF
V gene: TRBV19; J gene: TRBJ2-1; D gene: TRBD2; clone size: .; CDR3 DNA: TGTGCCAGTAGTACCAGGACTAGCGGGAGCGATGAGCAGTTCTTC; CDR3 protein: CASSTRTSGSDEQFF
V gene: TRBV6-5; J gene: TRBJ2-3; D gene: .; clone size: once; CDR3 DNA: TGTGCCAGCAGCCTCAGGGTTGCAGATACGCAGTATTTT; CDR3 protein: CASSLRVADTQYF
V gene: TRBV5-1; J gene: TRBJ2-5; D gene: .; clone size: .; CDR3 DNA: TGCGCCAGCAGCTTGGGAGGTGGGTACCAAGAGACCCAGTACTTC; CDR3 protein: CASSLGGGYQETQYF
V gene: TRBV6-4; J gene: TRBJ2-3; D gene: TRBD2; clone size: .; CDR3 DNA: TGTGCCAGCAGTGAATTAGCGGGAGGGTCCACAGATACGCAGTATTTT; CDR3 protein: CASSELAGGSTDTQYF
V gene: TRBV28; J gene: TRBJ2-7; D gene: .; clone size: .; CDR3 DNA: TGTGCCAGCAGTTTGCGACAGGACTACGAGCAGTACTTC; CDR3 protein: CASSLRQDYEQYF
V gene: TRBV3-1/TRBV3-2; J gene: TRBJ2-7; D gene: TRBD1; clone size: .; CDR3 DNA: TGTGCCAGCGGCGGACAGGGGGAGGGCGAGCAGTACTTC; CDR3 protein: CASGGQGEGEQYF
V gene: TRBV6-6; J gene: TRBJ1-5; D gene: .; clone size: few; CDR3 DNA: TGTGCCAGCAGTATCAATAGCAATCAGCCCCAGCATTTT; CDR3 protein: CASSINSNQPQHF
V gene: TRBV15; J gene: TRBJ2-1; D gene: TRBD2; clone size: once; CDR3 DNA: TGTGCCACTACTAGAGTAGCGGGAGTTCTCAATGAGCAGTTCTTC; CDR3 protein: CATTRVAGVLNEQFF
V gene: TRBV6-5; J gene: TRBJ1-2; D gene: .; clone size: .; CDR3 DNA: TGTGCCAGCAGTTACCGCAGGGTGGATAACTATGGCTACACCTTC; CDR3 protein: CASSYRRVDNYGYTF
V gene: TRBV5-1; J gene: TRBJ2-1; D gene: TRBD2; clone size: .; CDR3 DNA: TGCGCCAGCAGCCCCGGGACTAGCGGGACCATGGTCCACAATGAGCAGTTCTTC; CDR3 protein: CASSPGTSGTMVHNEQFF
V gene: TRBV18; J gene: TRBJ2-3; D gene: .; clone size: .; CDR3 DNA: TGTGCCAGCTCACCAGACAGCTACCGCACAGATACGCAGTATTTT; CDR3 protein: CASSPDSYRTDTQYF
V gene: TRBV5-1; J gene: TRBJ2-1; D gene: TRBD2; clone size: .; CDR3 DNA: TGCGCCAGCAGCTTTTTTCGACCGACTAGCGGGATGGCGGATGAGCAGTTCTTC; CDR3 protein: CASSFFRPTSGMADEQFF
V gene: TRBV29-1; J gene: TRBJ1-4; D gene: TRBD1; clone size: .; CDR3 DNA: TGCAGCGTTGAGCGACCTTCAGGGGGAAAACTGTTTTTT; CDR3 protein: CSVERPSGGKLFF
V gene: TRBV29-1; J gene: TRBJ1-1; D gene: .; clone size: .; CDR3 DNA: TGCAGCGTTGATCTGGGAGGGGGCACTGAAGCTTTCTTT; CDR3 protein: CSVDLGGGTEAFF
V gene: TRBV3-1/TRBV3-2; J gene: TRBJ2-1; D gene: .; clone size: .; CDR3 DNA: TGTGCCAGCAGCCAAGAAGGCGGGAAGGGAATCTACAATGAGCAGTTCTTC; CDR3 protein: CASSQEGGKGIYNEQFF
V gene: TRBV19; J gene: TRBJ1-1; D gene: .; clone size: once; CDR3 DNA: TGTGCCAGTAAGAACATCGACACTGAAGCTTTCTTT; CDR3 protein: CASKNIDTEAFF
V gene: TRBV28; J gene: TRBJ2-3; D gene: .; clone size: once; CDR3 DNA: TGTGCCAGCAGCCGAGCGGGCACAGATACGCAGTATTTT; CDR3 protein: CASSRAGTDTQYF
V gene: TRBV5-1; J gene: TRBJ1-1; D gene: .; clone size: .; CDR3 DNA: TGCGCCAGCAGCCTTGGGGGCACGAACACTGAAGCTTTCTTT; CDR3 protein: CASSLGGTNTEAFF
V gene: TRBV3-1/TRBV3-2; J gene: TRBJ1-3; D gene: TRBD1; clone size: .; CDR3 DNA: TGTGCCAGCAGCGACAGGGGCTCTGGAAACACCATATATTTT; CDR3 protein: CASSDRGSGNTIYF
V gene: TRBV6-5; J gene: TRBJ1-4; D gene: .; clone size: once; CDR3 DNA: TGTGCCAGCAGAGGGTGGGGGGTTGTTGAAAAACTGTTTTTT; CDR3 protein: CASRGWGVVEKLFF
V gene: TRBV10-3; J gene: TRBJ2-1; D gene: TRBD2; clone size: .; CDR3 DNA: TGTGCCATCAGTGGATTTGCTAGCGGGAGGGCCGTGAACAATGAGCAGTTCTTC; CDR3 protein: CAISGFASGRAVNNEQFF
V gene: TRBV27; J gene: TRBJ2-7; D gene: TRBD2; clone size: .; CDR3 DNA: TGTGCCAGCACCCCAGGCAGCGGGAGTGGCACCTACGAGCAGTACTTC; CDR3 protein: CASTPGSGSGTYEQYF
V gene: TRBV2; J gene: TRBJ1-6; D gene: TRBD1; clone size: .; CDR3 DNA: TGTGCCAGCAGGGGAGACAGGGACCGGGGGTCACCCCTCCACTTT; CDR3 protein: CASRGDRDRGSPLHF
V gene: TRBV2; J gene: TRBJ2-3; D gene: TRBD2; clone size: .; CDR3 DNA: TGTGCCAGCGCCCAACAGGGGCTAGCGGGAGGAATGACAGATACGCAGTATTTT; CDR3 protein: CASAQQGLAGGMTDTQYF
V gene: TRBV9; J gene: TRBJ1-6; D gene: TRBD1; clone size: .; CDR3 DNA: TGTGCCAGCAGCGCCCTGGGACAGCGTAATTCACCCCTCCACTTT; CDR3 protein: CASSALGQRNSPLHF
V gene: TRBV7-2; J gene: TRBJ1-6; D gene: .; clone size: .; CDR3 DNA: TGTGCCAGCAGCTTATACGCGGTTAATTCACCCCTCCACTTT; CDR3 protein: CASSLYAVNSPLHF
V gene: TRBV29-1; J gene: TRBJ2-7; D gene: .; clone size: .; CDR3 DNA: TGCAGCGTTTTCGGGTCGTACGAGCAGTACTTC; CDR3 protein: CSVFGSYEQYF
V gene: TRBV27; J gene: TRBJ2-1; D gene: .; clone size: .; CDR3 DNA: TGTGCCAGCAGTTTTCAGGTTAGGAATGAGCAGTTCTTC; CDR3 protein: CASSFQVRNEQFF
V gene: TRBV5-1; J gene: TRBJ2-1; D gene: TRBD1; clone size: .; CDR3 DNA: TGCGCCAGCAGCCCGGTAGCGGGGACAGGGGCCCTTCAGCAGTTCTTC; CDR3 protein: CASSPVAGTGALQQFF